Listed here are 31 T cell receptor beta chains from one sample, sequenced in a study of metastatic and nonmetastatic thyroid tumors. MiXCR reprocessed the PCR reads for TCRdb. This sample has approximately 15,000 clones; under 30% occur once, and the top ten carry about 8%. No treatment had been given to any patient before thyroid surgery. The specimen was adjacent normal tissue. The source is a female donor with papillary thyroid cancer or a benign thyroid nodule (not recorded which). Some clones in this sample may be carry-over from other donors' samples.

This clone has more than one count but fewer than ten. The CDR3 sequence is CASSPGQGITGELFF. Written as DNA, the CDR3 is TGTGCCAGCAGTCCAGGACAGGGGATCACCGGGGAGCTGTTTTTT. The rearrangement joins TRBV6-1 to TRBJ2-2; the match to TRBD1 covers 9 bases. CDR3 length: 15 amino acids. V shed 5 bases and J 4 bases; nucleotides not matched to a gene: 5. CDR1 is MNHNS and CDR2 is SASEGT in the germline V gene.

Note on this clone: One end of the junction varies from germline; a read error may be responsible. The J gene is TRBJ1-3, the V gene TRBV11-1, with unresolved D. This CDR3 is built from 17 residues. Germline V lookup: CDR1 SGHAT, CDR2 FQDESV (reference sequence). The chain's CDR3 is CASSLFAGDGLGNTTYF. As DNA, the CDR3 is TGTGCCAGCAGCTTATTTGCTGGAGACGGGTTAGGAAACACCACATATTTT.

The CDR3 DNA is TGTGCCGCGGGGCTTCACTCTGGGGCCAACGTCCTGACTTTC. It yields the protein CAAGLHSGANVLTF. The chain combines TRBV6-1 with TRBJ2-6, with D maybe TRBD2 (6 bases). This CDR3 region has 14 residues. V was cut by 11 bases and J by 0 bases, with 11 bases left in between. CDR1 MNHNS and CDR2 SASEGT come from the germline V gene.

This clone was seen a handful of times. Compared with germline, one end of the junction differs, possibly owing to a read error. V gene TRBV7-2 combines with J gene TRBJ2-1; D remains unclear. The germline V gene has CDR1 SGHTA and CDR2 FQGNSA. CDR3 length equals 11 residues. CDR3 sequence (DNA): TGTGCCAGCAGCTTAGAAGGTGAGCAGTTCTTT. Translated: CASSLEGEQFF. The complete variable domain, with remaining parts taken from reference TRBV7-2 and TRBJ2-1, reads GAGVSQSPSNKVTEKGKDVELRCDPISGHTALYWYRQSLGQGLEFLIYFQGNSAPDKSGLPSDRFSAERTGGSVSTLTIQRTQQEDSAVYLCASSLEGEQFFGPGTRLTVL.

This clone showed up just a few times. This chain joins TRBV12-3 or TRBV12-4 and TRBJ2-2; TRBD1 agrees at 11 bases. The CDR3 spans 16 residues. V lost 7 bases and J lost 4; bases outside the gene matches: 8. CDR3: CASIKGQGVATGELFF. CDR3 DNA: TGTGCCAGCATAAAGGGACAGGGGGTGGCCACCGGGGAGCTGTTTTTT.

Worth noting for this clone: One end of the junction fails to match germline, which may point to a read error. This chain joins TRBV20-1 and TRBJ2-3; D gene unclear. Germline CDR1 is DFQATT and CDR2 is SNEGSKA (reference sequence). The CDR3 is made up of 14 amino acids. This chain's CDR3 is CSARAWQAIDRQYF. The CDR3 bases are TGCAGTGCTAGAGCATGGCAAGCAATAGATAGGCAGTATTTT.

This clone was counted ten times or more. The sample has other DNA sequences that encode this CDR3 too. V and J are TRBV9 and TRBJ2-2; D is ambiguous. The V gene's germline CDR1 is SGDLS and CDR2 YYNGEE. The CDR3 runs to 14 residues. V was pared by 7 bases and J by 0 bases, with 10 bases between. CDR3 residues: CASGYGANTGELFF. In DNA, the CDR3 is TGTGCCAGCGGCTATGGGGCGAACACCGGGGAGCTGTTTTTT.

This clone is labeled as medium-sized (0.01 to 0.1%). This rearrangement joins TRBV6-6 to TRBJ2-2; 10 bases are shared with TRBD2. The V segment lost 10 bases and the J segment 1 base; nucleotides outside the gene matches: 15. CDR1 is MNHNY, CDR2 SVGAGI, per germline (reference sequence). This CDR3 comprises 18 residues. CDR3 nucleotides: TGTGCCATCACCCGGGCTAGCGGGAGAACTATGAACACCGGGGAGCTGTTTTTT. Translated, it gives CAITRASGRTMNTGELFF.

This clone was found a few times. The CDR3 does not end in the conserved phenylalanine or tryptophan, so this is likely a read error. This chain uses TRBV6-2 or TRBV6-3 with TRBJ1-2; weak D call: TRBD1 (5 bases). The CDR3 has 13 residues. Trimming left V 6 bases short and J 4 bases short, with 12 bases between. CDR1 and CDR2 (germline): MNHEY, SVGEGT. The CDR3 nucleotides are TGTGCCAGCAGCCAGCAGGGTGGCTATGGCTACACCTCC. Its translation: CASSQQGGYGYTS.

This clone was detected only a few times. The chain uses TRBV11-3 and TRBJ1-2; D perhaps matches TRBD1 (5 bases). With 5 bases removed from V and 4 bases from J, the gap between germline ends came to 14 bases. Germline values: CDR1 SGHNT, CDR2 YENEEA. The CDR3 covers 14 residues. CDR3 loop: CASSQEAGTYGYTF. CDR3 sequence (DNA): TGTGCCAGCAGCCAAGAGGCCGGGACCTATGGCTACACCTTC.

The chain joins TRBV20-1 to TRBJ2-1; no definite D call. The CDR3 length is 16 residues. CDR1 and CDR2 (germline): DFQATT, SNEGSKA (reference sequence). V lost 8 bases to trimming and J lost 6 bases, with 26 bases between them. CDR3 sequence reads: CSPMTKSHSACNEQFF. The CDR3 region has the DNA TGCAGTCCGATGACCAAGTCCCATTCCGCTTGCAATGAGCAGTTCTTC.

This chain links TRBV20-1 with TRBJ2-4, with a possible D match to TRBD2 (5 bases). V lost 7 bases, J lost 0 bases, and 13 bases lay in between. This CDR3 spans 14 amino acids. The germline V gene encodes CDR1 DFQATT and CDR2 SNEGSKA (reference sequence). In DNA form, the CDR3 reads TGCAGTGGTTACGGGGATGGAGCCAAAAACATTCAGTACTTC. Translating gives CSGYGDGAKNIQYF.

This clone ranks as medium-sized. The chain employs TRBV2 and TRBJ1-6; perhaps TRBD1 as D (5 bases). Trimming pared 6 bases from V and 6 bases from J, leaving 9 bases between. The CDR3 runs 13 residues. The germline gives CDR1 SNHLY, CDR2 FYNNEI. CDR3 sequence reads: CASRGEFNSPLHF. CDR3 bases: TGTGCCAGCAGAGGGGAGTTTAATTCACCCCTCCACTTT.

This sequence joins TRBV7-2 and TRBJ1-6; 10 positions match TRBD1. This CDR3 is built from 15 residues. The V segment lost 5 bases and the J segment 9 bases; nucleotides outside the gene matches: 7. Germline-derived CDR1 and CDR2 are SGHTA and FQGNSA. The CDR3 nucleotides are TGTGCCAGCAGCCCCGGGACAGGGGAAGGTTCACCCCTCCACTTT. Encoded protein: CASSPGTGEGSPLHF.

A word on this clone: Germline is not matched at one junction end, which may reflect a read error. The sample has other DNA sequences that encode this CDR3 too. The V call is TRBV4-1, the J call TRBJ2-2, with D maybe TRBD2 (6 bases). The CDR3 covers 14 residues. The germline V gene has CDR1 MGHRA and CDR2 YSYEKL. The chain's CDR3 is CASSQPLRGGELLF. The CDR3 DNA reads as TGCGCCAGCAGCCAGCCACTGAGGGGCGGGGAGCTGTTGTTC.

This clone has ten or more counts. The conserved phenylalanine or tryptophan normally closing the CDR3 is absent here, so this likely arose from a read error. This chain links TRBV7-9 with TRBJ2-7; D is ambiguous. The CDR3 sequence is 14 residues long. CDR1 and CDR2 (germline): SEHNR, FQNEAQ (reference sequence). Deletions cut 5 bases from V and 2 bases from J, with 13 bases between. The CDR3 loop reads CASSTLIRAYEQYL. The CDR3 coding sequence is TGTGCCAGCAGCACCCTCATTAGGGCCTACGAGCAGTACCTC.

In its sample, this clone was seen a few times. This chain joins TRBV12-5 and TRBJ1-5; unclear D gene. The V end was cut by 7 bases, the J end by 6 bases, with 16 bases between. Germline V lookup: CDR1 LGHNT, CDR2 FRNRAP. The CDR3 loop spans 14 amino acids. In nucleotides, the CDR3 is TGTGCTAGTGTTTTTAAGTTAACAGCTCAGCCCCAGCATTTT. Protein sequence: CASVFKLTAQPQHF.

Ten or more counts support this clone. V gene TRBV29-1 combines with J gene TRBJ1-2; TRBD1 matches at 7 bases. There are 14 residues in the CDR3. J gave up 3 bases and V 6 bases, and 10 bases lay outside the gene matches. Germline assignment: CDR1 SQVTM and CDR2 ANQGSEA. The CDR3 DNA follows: TGCAGCGTACAGGACAGGCTGGAGCACTATGGCTACACCTTC. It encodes CSVQDRLEHYGYTF.

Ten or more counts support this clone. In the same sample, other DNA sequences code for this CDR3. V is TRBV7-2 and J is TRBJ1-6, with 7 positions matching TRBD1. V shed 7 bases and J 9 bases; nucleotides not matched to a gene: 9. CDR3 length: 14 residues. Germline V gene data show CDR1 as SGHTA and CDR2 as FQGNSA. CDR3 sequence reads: CASNWRQGGSPLHF. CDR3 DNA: TGTGCCAGCAACTGGAGACAGGGAGGTTCACCCCTCCACTTT. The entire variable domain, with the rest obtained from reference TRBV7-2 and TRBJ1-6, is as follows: GAGVSQSPSNKVTEKGKDVELRCDPISGHTALYWYRQSLGQGLEFLIYFQGNSAPDKSGLPSDRFSAERTGGSVSTLTIQRTQQEDSAVYLCASNWRQGGSPLHFGNGTRLTVT.

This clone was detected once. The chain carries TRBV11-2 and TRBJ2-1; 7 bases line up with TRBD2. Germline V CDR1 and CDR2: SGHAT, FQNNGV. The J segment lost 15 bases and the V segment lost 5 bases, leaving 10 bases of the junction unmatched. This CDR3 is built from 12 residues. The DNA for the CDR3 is TGTGCCAGCAGCCGCCGGGGGACTAATCTGTTCTTC. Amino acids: CASSRRGTNLFF.

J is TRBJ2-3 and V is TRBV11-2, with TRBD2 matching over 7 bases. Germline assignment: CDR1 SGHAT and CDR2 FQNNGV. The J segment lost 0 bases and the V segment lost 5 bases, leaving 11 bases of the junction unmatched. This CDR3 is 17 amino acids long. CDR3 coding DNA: TGTGCCAGCAGCCTTTGGAGCGCGGGAGAGAGCACAGATACGCAGTATTTT. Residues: CASSLWSAGESTDTQYF.

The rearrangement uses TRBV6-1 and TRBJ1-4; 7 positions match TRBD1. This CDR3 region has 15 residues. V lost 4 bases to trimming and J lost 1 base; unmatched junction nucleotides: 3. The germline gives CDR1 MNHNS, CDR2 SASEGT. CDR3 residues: CASSVQGVTNEKLFF. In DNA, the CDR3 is TGTGCCAGCAGTGTCCAGGGGGTAACTAATGAAAAACTGTTTTTT.

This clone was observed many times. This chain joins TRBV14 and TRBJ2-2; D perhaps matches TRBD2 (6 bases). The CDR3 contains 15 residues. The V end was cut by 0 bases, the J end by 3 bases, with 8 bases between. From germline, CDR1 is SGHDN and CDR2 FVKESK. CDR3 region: CASSQDPSDTGELFF. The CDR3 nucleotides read TGTGCCAGCAGCCAAGATCCTAGCGACACCGGGGAGCTGTTTTTT.

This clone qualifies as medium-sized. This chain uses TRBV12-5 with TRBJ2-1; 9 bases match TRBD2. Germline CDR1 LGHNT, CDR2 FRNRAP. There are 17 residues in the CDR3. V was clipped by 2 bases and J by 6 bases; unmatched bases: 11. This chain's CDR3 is CASGLSTPGLAINEQFF. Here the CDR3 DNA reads TGTGCTAGTGGTTTGAGTACTCCGGGACTAGCTATCAATGAGCAGTTCTTC. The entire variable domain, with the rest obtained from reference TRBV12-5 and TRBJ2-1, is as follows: DARVTQTPRHKVTEMGQEVTMRCQPILGHNTVFWYRQTMMQGLELLAYFRNRAPLDDSGMPKDRFSAEMPDATLATLKIQPSEPRDSAVYFCASGLSTPGLAINEQFFGPGTRLTVL.

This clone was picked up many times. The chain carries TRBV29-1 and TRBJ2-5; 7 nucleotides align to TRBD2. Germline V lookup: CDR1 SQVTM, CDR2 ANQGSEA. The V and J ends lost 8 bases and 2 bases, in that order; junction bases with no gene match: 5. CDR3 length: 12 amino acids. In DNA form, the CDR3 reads TGCAGCCACGAAGCGGGACAAGAGACCCAGTACTTC. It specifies CSHEAGQETQYF.

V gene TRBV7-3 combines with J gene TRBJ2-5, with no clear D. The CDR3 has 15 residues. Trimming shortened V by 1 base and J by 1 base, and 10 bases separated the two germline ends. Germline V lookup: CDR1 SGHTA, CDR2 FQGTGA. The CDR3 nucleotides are TGTGCCAGCAGCTTAAGTGGGCGAAGCCAAGAGACCCAGTACTTC. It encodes CASSLSGRSQETQYF.

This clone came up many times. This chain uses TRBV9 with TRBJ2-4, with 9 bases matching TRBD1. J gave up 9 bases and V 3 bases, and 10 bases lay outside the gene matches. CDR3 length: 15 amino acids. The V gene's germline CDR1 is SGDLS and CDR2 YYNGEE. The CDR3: CASSENTGGQVIQYF. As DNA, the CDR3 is TGTGCCAGCAGCGAAAATACAGGGGGCCAGGTCATTCAGTACTTC.

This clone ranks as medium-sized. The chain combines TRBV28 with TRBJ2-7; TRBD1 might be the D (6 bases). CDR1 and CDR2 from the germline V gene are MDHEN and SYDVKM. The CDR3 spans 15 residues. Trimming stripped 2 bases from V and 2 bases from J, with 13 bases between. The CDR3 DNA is TGTGCCAGCAGTTTAGCACAGACAGGTACCTACGAGCAGTACTTC. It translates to CASSLAQTGTYEQYF.

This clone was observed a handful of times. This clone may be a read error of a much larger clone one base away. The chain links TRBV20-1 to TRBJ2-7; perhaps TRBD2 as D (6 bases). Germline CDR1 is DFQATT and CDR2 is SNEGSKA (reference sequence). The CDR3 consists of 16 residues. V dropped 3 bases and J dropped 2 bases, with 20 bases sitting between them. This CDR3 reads CSASPSVRLGPYEQYF. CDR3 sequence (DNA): TGCAGTGCTAGCCCTAGCGTGAGGTTGGGCCCCTACGAGCAGTACTTC.

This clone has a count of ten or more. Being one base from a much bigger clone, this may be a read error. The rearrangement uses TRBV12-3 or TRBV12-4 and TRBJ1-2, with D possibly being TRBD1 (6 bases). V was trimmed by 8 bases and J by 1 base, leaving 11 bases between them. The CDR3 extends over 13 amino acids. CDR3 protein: CASGRTVNYGYTF. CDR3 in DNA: TGTGCCAGCGGTCGGACAGTTAACTATGGCTACACCTTC.

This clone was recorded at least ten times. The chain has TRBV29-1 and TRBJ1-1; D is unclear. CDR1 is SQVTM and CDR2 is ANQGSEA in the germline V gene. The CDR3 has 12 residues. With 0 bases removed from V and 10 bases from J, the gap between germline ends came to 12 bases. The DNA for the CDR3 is TGCAGCGTTGAAGAATTTGGGCAAGGAGCTTTCTTT. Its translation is CSVEEFGQGAFF.